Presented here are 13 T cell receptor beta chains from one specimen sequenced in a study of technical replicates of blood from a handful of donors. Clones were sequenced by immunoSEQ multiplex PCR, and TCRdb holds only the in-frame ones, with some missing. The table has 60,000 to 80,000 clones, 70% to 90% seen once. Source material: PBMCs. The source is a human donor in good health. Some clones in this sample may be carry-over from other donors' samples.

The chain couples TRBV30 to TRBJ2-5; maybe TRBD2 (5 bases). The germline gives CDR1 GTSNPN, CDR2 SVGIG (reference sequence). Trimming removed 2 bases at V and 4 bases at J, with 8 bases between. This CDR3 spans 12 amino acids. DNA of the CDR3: TGTGCCTGGAGTTTACGGGGAGAGACCCAGTACTTC. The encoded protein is CAWSLRGETQYF.

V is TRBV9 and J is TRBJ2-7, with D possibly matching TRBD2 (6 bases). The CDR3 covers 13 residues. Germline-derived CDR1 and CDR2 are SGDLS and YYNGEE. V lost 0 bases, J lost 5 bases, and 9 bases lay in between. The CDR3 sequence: CASSVATSNEQYF. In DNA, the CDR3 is TGTGCCAGCAGCGTAGCAACTAGCAACGAGCAGTACTTC. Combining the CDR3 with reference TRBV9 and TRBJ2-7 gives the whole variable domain DSGVTQTPKHLITATGQRVTLRCSPRSGDLSVYWYQQSLDQGLQFLIQYYNGEERAKGNILERFSAQQFPDLHSELNLSSLELGDSALYFCASSVATSNEQYFGPGTRLTVT.

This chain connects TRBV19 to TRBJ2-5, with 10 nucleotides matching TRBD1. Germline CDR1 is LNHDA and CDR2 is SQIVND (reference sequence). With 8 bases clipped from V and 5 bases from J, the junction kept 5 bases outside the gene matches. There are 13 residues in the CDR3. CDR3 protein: CASAGTGVETQYF. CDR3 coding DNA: TGTGCCAGTGCCGGGACAGGGGTTGAGACCCAGTACTTC.

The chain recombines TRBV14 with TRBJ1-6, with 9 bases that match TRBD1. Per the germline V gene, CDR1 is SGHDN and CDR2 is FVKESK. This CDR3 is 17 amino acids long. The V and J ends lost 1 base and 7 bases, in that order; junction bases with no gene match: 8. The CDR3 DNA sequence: TGTGCCAGCAGCCAAGCAACGGGACAGGGCGGGAATTCACCCCTCCACTTT. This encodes CASSQATGQGGNSPLHF.

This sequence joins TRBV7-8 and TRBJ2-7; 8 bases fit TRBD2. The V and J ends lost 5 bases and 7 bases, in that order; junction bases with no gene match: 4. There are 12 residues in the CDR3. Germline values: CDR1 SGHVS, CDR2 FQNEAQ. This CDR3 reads CASSRSGKEQYF. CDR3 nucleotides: TGTGCCAGCAGCCGTAGCGGGAAGGAGCAGTACTTC. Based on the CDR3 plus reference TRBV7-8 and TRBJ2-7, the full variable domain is GAGVSQSPRYKVAKRGQDVALRCDPISGHVSLFWYQQALGQGPEFLTYFQNEAQLDKSGLPSDRFFAERPEGSVSTLKIQRTQQEDSAVYLCASSRSGKEQYFGPGTRLTVT.

The CDR3 loop is CASTSGRAGTGELFF. In DNA, the CDR3 is TGTGCCAGCACTAGCGGGAGGGCGGGCACCGGGGAGCTGTTTTTT. The V and J genes are TRBV6-6 and TRBJ2-2, with TRBD2 matching 12 bases. V lost 7 bases, J lost 4 bases, and 4 bases stayed unmatched. Germline values: CDR1 MNHNY, CDR2 SVGAGI (reference sequence). CDR3 length equals 15 residues.

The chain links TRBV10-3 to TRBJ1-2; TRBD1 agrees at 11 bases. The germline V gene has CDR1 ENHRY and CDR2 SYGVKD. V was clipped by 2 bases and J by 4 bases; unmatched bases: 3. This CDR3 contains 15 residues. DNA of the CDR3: TGTGCCATCAGTGAGGGACAGGGGGCGGCCTATGGCTACACCTTC. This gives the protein CAISEGQGAAYGYTF.

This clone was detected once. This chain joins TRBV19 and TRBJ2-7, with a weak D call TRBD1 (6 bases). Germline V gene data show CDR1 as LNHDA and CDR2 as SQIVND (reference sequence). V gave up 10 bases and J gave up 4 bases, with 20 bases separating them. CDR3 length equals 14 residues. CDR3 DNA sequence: TGTGCCACCCGGGACACCTCTGTGTGGTACGAGCAGTACTTC. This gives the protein CATRDTSVWYEQYF.

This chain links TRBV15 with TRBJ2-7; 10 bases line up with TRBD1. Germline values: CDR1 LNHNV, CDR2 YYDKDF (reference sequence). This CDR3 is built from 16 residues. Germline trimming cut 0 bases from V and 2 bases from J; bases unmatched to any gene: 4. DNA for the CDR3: TGTGCCACCAGCAGAGATGGGACAGGGGTCCCCTACGAGCAGTACTTC. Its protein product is CATSRDGTGVPYEQYF.

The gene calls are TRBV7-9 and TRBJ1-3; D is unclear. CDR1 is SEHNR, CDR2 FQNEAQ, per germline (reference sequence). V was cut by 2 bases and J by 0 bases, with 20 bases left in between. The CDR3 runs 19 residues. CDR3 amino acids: CASSLRVRGKISSGNTIYF. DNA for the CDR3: TGTGCCAGCAGCTTACGAGTTAGAGGGAAAATAAGCTCTGGAAACACCATATATTTT.

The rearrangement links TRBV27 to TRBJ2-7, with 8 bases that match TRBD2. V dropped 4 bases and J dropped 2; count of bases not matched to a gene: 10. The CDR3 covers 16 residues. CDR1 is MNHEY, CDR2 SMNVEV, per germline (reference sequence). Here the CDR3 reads CASSSGIGGDAYEQYF. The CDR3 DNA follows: TGTGCCAGCAGTTCGGGTATCGGGGGGGATGCCTACGAGCAGTACTTC.

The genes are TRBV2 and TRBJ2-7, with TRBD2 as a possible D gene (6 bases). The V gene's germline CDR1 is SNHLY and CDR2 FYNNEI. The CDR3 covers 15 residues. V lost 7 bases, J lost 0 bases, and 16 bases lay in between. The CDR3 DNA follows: TGTGCCAGCAACCGACCTTGGGGGGACTCCTACGAGCAGTACTTC. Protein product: CASNRPWGDSYEQYF.

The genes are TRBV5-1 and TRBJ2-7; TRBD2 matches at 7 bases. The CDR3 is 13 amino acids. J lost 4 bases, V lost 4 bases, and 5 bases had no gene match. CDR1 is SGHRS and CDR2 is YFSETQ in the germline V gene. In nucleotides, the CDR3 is TGCGCCAGCAGCGAGGGACTACGTTACGAGCAGTACTTC. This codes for CASSEGLRYEQYF.